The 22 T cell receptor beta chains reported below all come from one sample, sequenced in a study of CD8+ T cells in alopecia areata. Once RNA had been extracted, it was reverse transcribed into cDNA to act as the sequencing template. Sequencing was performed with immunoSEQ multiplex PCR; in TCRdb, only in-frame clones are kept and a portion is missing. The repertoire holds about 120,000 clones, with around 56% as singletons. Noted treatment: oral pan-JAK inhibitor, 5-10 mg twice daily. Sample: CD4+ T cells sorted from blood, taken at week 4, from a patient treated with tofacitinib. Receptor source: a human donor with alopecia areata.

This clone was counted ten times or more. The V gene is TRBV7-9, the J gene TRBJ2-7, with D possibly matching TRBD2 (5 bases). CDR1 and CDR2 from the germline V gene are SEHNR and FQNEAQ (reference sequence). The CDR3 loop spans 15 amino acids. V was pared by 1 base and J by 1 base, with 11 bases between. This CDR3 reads CASSLVRDASYEQYF. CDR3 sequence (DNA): TGTGCCAGCAGCTTAGTCCGGGATGCATCCTACGAGCAGTACTTC.

The CDR3 is CSVGRQGGAGAQETQYF. In DNA form, the CDR3 reads TGCAGCGTTGGGAGGCAGGGAGGGGCTGGGGCCCAAGAGACCCAGTACTTC. The chain carries TRBV29-1 and TRBJ2-5; 7 bases agree with TRBD2. There are 17 residues in the CDR3. After removal of 4 bases from V and 1 base from J, the junction contained 15 bases not matched to a gene. CDR1 and CDR2 (germline): SQVTM, ANQGSEA.

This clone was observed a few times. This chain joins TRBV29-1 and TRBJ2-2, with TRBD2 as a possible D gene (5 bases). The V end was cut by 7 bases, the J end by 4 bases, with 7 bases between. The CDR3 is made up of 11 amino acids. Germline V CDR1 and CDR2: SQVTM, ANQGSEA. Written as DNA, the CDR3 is TGCAGCGCCGGGATCACCGGGGAGCTGTTTTTT. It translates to CSAGITGELFF.

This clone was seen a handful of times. The CDR3 reads CASGLGGSTDTQYF. CDR3 bases: TGTGCTAGTGGTCTGGGGGGATCCACAGATACGCAGTATTTT. The J gene is TRBJ2-3, the V gene TRBV12-5; weak D call: TRBD2 (6 bases). The CDR3 spans 14 residues. V lost 5 bases to trimming and J lost 2 bases, with 11 bases between them. Germline V lookup: CDR1 LGHNT, CDR2 FRNRAP.

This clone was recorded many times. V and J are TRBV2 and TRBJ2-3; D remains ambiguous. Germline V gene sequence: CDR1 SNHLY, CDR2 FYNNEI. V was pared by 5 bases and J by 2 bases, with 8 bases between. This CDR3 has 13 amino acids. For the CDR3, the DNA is TGTGCCAGCAGTCGCCGTGACACAGATACGCAGTATTTT. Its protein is CASSRRDTDTQYF.

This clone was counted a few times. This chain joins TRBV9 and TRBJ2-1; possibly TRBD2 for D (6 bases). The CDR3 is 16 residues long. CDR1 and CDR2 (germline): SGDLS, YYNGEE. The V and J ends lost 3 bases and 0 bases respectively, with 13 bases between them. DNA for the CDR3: TGTGCCAGCAGCGGCCACGCGCGGGGCTCCTACAATGAGCAGTTCTTC. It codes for CASSGHARGSYNEQFF.

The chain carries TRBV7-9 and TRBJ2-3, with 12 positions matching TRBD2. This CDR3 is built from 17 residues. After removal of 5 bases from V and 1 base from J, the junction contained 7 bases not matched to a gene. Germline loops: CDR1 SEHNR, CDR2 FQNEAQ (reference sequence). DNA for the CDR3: TGTGCCAGCAGCCTCTCGACTAGCGGGGGACGCACAGATACGCAGTATTTT. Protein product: CASSLSTSGGRTDTQYF.

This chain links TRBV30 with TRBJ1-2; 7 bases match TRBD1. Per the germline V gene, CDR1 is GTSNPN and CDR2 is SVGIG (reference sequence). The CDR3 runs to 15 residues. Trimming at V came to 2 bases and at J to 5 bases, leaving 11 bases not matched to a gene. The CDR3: CAWSLRLQGVYGYTF. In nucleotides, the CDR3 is TGTGCCTGGAGTCTAAGACTTCAGGGGGTATATGGCTACACCTTC.

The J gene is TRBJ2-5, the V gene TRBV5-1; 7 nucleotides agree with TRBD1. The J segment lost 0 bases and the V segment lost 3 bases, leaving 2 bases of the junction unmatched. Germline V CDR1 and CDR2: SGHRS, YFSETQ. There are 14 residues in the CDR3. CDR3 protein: CASSSGQYQETQYF. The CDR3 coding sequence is TGCGCCAGCAGCTCGGGACAGTACCAAGAGACCCAGTACTTC.

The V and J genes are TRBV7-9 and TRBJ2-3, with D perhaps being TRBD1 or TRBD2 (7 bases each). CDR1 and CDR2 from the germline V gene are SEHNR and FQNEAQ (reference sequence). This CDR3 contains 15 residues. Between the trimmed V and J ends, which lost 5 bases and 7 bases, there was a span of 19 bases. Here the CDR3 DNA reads TGTGCCAGCAGCCCCCAGGGAGGGGGCGCGAATACGCAGTATTTT. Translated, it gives CASSPQGGGANTQYF.

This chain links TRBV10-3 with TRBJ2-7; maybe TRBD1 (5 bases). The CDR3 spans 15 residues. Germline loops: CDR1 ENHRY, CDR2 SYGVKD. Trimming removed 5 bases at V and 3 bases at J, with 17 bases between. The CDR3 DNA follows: TGTGCCATCAGTAGGGGCCAGGGATCTCTCTACGAGCAGTACTTC. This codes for CAISRGQGSLYEQYF.

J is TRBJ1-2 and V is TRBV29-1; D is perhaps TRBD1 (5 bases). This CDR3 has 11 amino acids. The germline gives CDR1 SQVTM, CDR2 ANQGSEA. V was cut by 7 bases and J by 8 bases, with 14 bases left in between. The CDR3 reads CSGSGPSGYTF. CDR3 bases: TGCAGCGGATCAGGGCCTAGCGGCTACACCTTC.

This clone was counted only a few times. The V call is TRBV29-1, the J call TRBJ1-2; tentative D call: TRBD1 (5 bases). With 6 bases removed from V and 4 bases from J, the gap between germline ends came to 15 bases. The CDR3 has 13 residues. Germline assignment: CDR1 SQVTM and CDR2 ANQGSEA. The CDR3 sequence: CSVAISGAYGYTF. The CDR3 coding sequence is TGCAGCGTAGCAATATCCGGGGCCTATGGCTACACCTTC.

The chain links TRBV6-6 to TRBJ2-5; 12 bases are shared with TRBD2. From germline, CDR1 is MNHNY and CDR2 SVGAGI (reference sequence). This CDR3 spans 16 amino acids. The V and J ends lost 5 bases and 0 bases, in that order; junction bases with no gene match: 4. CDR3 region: CASSRLAGENQETQYF. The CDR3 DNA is TGTGCCAGCAGTCGACTAGCGGGAGAAAACCAAGAGACCCAGTACTTC.

DNA of the CDR3: TGCGCCAGCAGCCCCGGACAGAGCACAGATACGCAGTATTTT. This encodes CASSPGQSTDTQYF. The chain recombines TRBV5-1 with TRBJ2-3; perhaps TRBD1 as D (6 bases). V was pared by 4 bases and J by 0 bases, with 9 bases between. Germline CDR1 SGHRS, CDR2 YFSETQ. The CDR3 runs to 14 residues.

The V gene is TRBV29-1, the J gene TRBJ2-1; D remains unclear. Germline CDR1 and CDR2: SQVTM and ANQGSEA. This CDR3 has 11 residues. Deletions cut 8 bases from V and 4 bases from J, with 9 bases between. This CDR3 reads CSPEVYNEQFF. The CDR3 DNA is TGCAGCCCCGAGGTGTACAATGAGCAGTTCTTC.

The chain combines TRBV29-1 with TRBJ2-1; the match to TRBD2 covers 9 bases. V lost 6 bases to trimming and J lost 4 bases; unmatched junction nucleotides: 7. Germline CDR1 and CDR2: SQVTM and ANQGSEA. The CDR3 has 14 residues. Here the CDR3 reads CSVAGTSRYNEQFF. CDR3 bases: TGCAGCGTGGCCGGGACTAGCAGATACAATGAGCAGTTCTTC.

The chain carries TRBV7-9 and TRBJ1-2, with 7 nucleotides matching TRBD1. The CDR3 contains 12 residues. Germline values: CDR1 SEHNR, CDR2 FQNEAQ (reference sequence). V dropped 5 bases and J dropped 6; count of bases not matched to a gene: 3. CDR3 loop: CASSPGGDGYTF. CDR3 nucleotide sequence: TGTGCCAGCAGCCCAGGGGGGGATGGCTACACCTTC. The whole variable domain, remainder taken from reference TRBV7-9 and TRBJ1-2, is DTGVSQNPRHKITKRGQNVTFRCDPISEHNRLYWYRQTLGQGPEFLTYFQNEAQLEKSRLLSDRFSAERPKGSFSTLEIQRTEQGDSAMYLCASSPGGDGYTFGSGTRLTVV.

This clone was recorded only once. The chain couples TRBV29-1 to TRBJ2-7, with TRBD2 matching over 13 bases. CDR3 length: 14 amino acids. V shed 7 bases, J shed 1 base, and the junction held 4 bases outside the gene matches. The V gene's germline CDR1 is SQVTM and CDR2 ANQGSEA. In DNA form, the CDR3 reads TGCAGCGGTAGGACTAGCGGGAGTTCCTACGAGCAGTACTTC. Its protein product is CSGRTSGSSYEQYF.

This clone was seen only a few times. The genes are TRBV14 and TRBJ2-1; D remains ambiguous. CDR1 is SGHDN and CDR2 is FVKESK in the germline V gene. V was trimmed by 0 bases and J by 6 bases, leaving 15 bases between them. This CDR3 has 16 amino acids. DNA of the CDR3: TGTGCCAGCAGCCAAGACCTAGGTAGGGTCGGCAATGAGCAGTTCTTC. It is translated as CASSQDLGRVGNEQFF.

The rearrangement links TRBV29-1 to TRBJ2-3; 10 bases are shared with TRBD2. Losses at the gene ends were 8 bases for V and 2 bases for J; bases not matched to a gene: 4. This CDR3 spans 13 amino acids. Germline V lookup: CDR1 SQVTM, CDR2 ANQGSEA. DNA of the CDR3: TGCAGCTCAGCGGGGGGGCTCACAGATACGCAGTATTTT. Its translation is CSSAGGLTDTQYF.

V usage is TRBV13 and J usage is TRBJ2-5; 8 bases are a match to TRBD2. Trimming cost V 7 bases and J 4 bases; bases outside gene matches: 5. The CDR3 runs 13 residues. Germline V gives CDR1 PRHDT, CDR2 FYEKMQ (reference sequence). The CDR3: CASKWRGAETQYF. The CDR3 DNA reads TGTGCCAGCAAATGGCGGGGGGCAGAGACCCAGTACTTC. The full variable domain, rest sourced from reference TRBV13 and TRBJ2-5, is AAGVIQSPRHLIKEKRETATLKCYPIPRHDTVYWYQQGPGQDPQFLISFYEKMQSDKGSIPDRFSAQQFSDYHSELNMSSLELGDSALYFCASKWRGAETQYFGPGTRLLVL.